The 17 T cell receptor beta chains below were found in one sample sequenced in a study of neurological immune-mediated disorders. TCRdb reanalysed the 5' RACE reads using MiXCR and keeps one entry per CDR3 protein. The table records under 40,000 distinct CDR3 sequences, about 4.8% of them present only once. The sequencing input was PBMCs. The receptors were gathered from a man aged 18 to 30 in good health.

This clonotype was seen repeatedly, ten times or more. This chain uses TRBV5-1 with TRBJ2-1; no clear D gene. V gave up 0 bases and J gave up 0 bases, with 7 bases separating them. Germline V CDR1 and CDR2: SGHRS, YFSETQ. CDR3 length equals 15 residues. Here the CDR3 DNA reads TGCGCCAGCAGCTTGGACTTAAGCTCCTACAATGAGCAGTTCTTC. Translated, it gives CASSLDLSSYNEQFF.

The CDR3 protein is CASSLTHSNQPQHF. In DNA, the CDR3 is TGTGCCAGCAGTTTAACCCATAGCAATCAGCCCCAGCATTTT. This rearrangement joins TRBV12-3 or TRBV12-4 to TRBJ1-5; D unclear. The CDR3 consists of 14 residues. With 2 bases removed from V and 0 bases from J, the gap between germline ends came to 5 bases.

The sample holds many counts of this clonotype. V gene TRBV5-1 combines with J gene TRBJ2-2; 9 nucleotides match TRBD1. Germline CDR1 and CDR2: SGHRS and YFSETQ. J was trimmed by 6 bases and V by 6 bases; bases with no gene match: 12. CDR3 length: 16 amino acids. In DNA form, the CDR3 reads TGCGCCAGCACGGAGAGGGGACAGGGTCATCCCGGGGAGCTGTTTTTT. Translating gives CASTERGQGHPGELFF.

This clonotype showed up many times. The rearrangement uses TRBV6-5 and TRBJ2-2; unclear D gene. Germline CDR1 MNHEY, CDR2 SVGAGI. Trimming took 6 bases from V and 2 from J, leaving 1 base between them. The CDR3 runs to 11 residues. The CDR3 nucleotides are TGTGCCAGCAGAAACACCGGGGAGCTGTTTTTT. This encodes CASRNTGELFF.

This sequence joins TRBV5-1 and TRBJ2-3; 8 bases are shared with TRBD2. Looked up from germline, CDR1 is SGHRS and CDR2 is YFSETQ. This CDR3 contains 16 residues. J gave up 0 bases and V 7 bases, and 10 bases lay outside the gene matches. Here the CDR3 reads CASRGRGGASTDTQYF. The CDR3 DNA reads as TGCGCCAGCCGCGGCCGGGGGGGGGCTAGCACAGATACGCAGTATTTT.

This clonotype was observed at least ten times. The rearrangement joins TRBV5-1 to TRBJ2-3, with TRBD2 as a possible D gene (5 bases). Between the trimmed V and J ends, which lost 0 bases and 4 bases, there was a span of 9 bases. Germline CDR1 reads SGHRS; CDR2 reads YFSETQ. This CDR3 has 14 residues. CDR3 protein: CASSLELDSDTQYF. DNA for the CDR3: TGCGCCAGCAGCTTGGAACTAGATTCAGATACGCAGTATTTT.

Many counts were recorded for this clonotype. This chain links TRBV7-2 with TRBJ1-2; D gene unclear. This CDR3 comprises 12 residues. Germline assignment: CDR1 SGHTA and CDR2 FQGNSA. The V gene lost 5 bases and the J gene lost 8 bases, with 12 bases spanning the gap. CDR3 coding DNA: TGTGCCAGCAGCCCCAGTGGAGGCGGCTACACCTTC. The encoded protein is CASSPSGGGYTF.

This clonotype was recorded many times. This rearrangement joins TRBV5-8 to TRBJ1-3; no definite D call. Germline V gives CDR1 SGHTS, CDR2 YDEGEE. This CDR3 has 16 amino acids. The V end lost 5 bases, the J end lost 0 bases, and 15 bases lay between the germline ends. The DNA for the CDR3 is TGTGCCAGCAGTCTACCTTTATTCCTCTCTGGAAACACCATATATTTT. Translated, it gives CASSLPLFLSGNTIYF.

This clonotype was counted ten times or more. The chain is built from TRBV20-1 and TRBJ2-7; 7 positions match TRBD2. V dropped 8 bases and J dropped 3; count of bases not matched to a gene: 16. The CDR3 extends over 15 amino acids. In germline, CDR1 is DFQATT, CDR2 SNEGSKA (reference sequence). The CDR3 loop is CSPDRGLAGDYEQYF. In nucleotides, the CDR3 is TGCAGTCCTGATCGAGGACTCGCGGGGGACTACGAGCAGTACTTC.

This clonotype was seen many times. The junction departs from germline at one end; a sequencing error may be responsible. The chain is built from TRBV7-2 and TRBJ1-2; D gene unclear. Per the germline V gene, CDR1 is SGHTA and CDR2 is FQGNSA. This CDR3 has 11 residues. This CDR3 is CASSSGVKEEF. Written as DNA, the CDR3 is TGTGCCAGCAGCTCTGGGGTAAAGGAGGAGTTC.

In this sample, this clonotype turned up many times. The chain joins TRBV27 to TRBJ1-2; 9 bases line up with TRBD1. Germline CDR1 is MNHEY and CDR2 is SMNVEV (reference sequence). V lost 6 bases to trimming and J lost 8 bases; unmatched junction nucleotides: 7. The CDR3 has 13 residues. As DNA, the CDR3 is TGTGCCAGCAGCACAGGGGGCCCACTCGGCTACACCTTC. Amino acid sequence: CASSTGGPLGYTF.

This clonotype was seen repeatedly, ten times or more. The chain carries TRBV18 and TRBJ1-2, with TRBD1 matching 9 bases. CDR1 and CDR2 from the germline V gene are KGHSH and LQKENI. The ends lost 0 bases at V and 4 bases at J; junction bases unmatched: 3. The CDR3 spans 15 residues. CDR3 coding DNA: TGTGCCAGCTCACCACCGGTGGACAGGGGCTATGGCTACACCTTC. It translates to CASSPPVDRGYGYTF.

This clonotype was recorded many times. The rearrangement links TRBV5-1 to TRBJ2-2; tentatively, D is TRBD1 (6 bases). The CDR3 runs 15 residues. The V end was cut by 4 bases, the J end by 0 bases, with 10 bases between. The germline gives CDR1 SGHRS, CDR2 YFSETQ. DNA for the CDR3: TGCGCCAGCAGCCACGACAGGACGAACACCGGGGAGCTGTTTTTT. Translation gives CASSHDRTNTGELFF. Full variable domain (remainder filled in from reference TRBV5-1 and TRBJ2-2): KAGVTQTPRYLIKTRGQQVTLSCSPISGHRSVSWYQQTPGQGLQFLFEYFSETQRNKGNFPGRFSGRQFSNSRSEMNVSTLELGDSALYLCASSHDRTNTGELFFGEGSRLTVL.

This clonotype was observed at least ten times. The V call is TRBV10-3, the J call TRBJ2-3; no firm D call. CDR1 and CDR2 (germline): ENHRY, SYGVKD. Trimming took off 4 bases at V and 0 bases at J, with 11 bases between the two ends. The length of the CDR3 is 15 residues. CDR3 protein: CAISVLWVSTDTQYF. Written as DNA, the CDR3 is TGTGCCATCAGTGTATTATGGGTGAGCACAGATACGCAGTATTTT.

This clonotype was seen repeatedly, ten times or more. The V and J genes are TRBV20-1 and TRBJ1-1, with D hard to call. Germline V lookup: CDR1 DFQATT, CDR2 SNEGSKA (reference sequence). The germline V and J ends were trimmed by 3 bases and 1 base, with 9 bases remaining between them. The CDR3 is 13 residues long. The CDR3 DNA sequence: TGCAGTGCTAGTAAGTTTACGAACACTGAAGCTTTCTTT. Translating it yields CSASKFTNTEAFF.

This clonotype was seen at least ten times. The V call is TRBV20-1, the J call TRBJ1-2, with 7 positions matching TRBD1. V gave up 2 bases and J gave up 4 bases; unmatched junction bases: 13. CDR3 length: 16 amino acids. The germline gives CDR1 DFQATT, CDR2 SNEGSKA (reference sequence). The CDR3 DNA reads as TGCAGTGCTAGACTCCTGGACCGGGACAGATTCTATGGCTACACCTTC. Its translation: CSARLLDRDRFYGYTF.

This clonotype was detected many times. V is TRBV7-8 and J is TRBJ2-3; TRBD2 matches 7 bases. J was trimmed by 5 bases and V by 5 bases; bases with no gene match: 7. CDR3 length: 14 amino acids. CDR1 is SGHVS, CDR2 FQNEAQ, per germline. This CDR3 is CASSPGRGIDTQYF. The CDR3 DNA reads TGTGCCAGCAGCCCTGGGCGGGGGATAGATACGCAGTATTTT.